This entry lists 14 T cell receptor beta chains sequenced from one sample in a study of shared clonotypes between healthy human individuals. Measured with immunoSEQ multiplex PCR; TCRdb has only the in-frame clones, and not every one. The table lists about 490,000 clones, roughly 85% of them singletons. The sequencing input was PBMCs. These receptors came from a woman in her thirties or forties in good health. Some clones in this sample may be carry-over from other donors' samples.

V gene TRBV7-6 combines with J gene TRBJ1-3; 9 bases line up with TRBD1. Trimming at V came to 1 base and at J to 3 bases, leaving 4 bases not matched to a gene. CDR1 and CDR2 from the germline V gene are SGHVS and FNYEAQ. The CDR3 extends over 16 amino acids. CDR3 bases: TGTGCCAGCAGCTTAGAACAGGGGGCATATGGAAACACCATATATTTT. It yields the protein CASSLEQGAYGNTIYF.

The chain carries TRBV11-2 and TRBJ2-5; tentatively, D is TRBD1 (5 bases). Deletions cut 5 bases from V and 7 bases from J, with 20 bases between. CDR1 is SGHAT and CDR2 is FQNNGV in the germline V gene. The CDR3 contains 15 residues. This CDR3 is CASSLSRLQDGTQYF. Written as DNA, the CDR3 is TGTGCCAGCAGCCTTTCTCGATTACAGGACGGGACCCAGTACTTC.

This sequence joins TRBV4-1 and TRBJ2-2, with TRBD2 matching over 9 bases. J lost 6 bases, V lost 5 bases, and 13 bases had no gene match. The germline V gene has CDR1 MGHRA and CDR2 YSYEKL. The CDR3 sequence is 17 residues long. This CDR3 is CASSGHTAGGLPGELFF. CDR3 bases: TGCGCCAGCAGCGGACATACAGCGGGAGGTTTGCCCGGGGAGCTGTTTTTT.

In this sample, this clone turned up many times. The chain recombines TRBV27 with TRBJ2-4, with 8 bases aligning to TRBD1. Germline V gene lookup returns CDR1 MNHEY and CDR2 SMNVEV (reference sequence). V trimming: 5 bases; J trimming: 0 bases; junction bases outside the gene matches: 9. The CDR3 totals 17 residues. CDR3 region: CASSPRTGRLAKNIQYF. The CDR3 DNA follows: TGTGCCAGCAGTCCGCGGACAGGGAGGCTAGCCAAAAACATTCAGTACTTC.

The chain combines TRBV27 with TRBJ2-1; D ambiguous. The CDR3 contains 12 residues. Trimming stripped 5 bases from V and 11 bases from J, with 13 bases between. CDR1 and CDR2 (germline): MNHEY, SMNVEV (reference sequence). Here the CDR3 reads CASSASWGQQFF. The CDR3 DNA reads as TGTGCCAGCAGTGCGAGTTGGGGTCAGCAGTTCTTC.

The V call is TRBV6-7, the J call TRBJ2-2; D is ambiguous. TRBV6-7 is an open reading frame, and its role is uncertain. The CDR3 is 23 amino acids. Trimming removed 0 bases from V and 0 bases from J, with 29 bases in between. DNA of the CDR3: TGTGCCAGCAGTTACTCGCTCCCCCTTGGACGACTCTACAGAAGCGCGAACACCGGGGAGCTGTTTTTT. Translated, it gives CASSYSLPLGRLYRSANTGELFF.

The chain joins TRBV7-2 to TRBJ2-5, with 8 bases identical to TRBD1. CDR1 and CDR2 from the germline V gene are SGHTA and FQGNSA. This CDR3 region has 14 residues. The trim removed 3 bases at V and 3 bases at J, leaving 3 bases unmatched. In DNA, the CDR3 is TGTGCCAGCAGCTTCCCGGACAGGGAAGAGACCCAGTACTTC. It codes for CASSFPDREETQYF.

The chain is built from TRBV27 and TRBJ2-3; no definite D call. Trimming left V 2 bases short and J 2 bases short, with 5 bases between. Germline lookup yields CDR1 MNHEY and CDR2 SMNVEV (reference sequence). CDR3 length equals 13 residues. As DNA, the CDR3 is TGTGCCAGCAGTTTAGGAGCCACAGATACGCAGTATTTT. It yields the protein CASSLGATDTQYF.

This clone was found once. V gene TRBV11-3 combines with J gene TRBJ2-1, with 7 bases aligning to TRBD1. Trimming removed 3 bases from V and 5 bases from J; junction bases left unmatched: 4. The CDR3 contains 14 residues. CDR1 is SGHNT and CDR2 is YENEEA in the germline V gene. The CDR3 nucleotides are TGTGCCAGCAGCTTCTTGCAGGGGGACAATGAGCAGTTCTTC. This encodes CASSFLQGDNEQFF.

The J gene is TRBJ2-3, the V gene TRBV18; no reliable D call. CDR1 and CDR2 from the germline V gene are KGHSH and LQKENI. This CDR3 has 14 amino acids. V was trimmed by 3 bases and J by 2 bases, leaving 9 bases between them. The CDR3 nucleotides are TGTGCCAGCTCACCGTCTGGGATCACAGATACGCAGTATTTT. Translated, it gives CASSPSGITDTQYF. Full variable domain (missing parts from reference TRBV18 and TRBJ2-3): NAGVMQNPRHLVRRRGQEARLRCSPMKGHSHVYWYRQLPEEGLKFMVYLQKENIIDESGMPKERFSAEFPKEGPSILRIQQVVRGDSAAYFCASSPSGITDTQYFGPGTRLTVL.

For this clone: This may come from a read error, since a much larger clone is one base off. J is TRBJ1-2 and V is TRBV30; perhaps TRBD1 as D (6 bases). The CDR3 spans 14 residues. Germline CDR1 GTSNPN, CDR2 SVGIG (reference sequence). CDR3 region: CAWTPSETGYGHTF. CDR3 nucleotides: TGTGCCTGGACCCCCTCTGAGACAGGCTATGGCCACACCTTC.

The rearrangement joins TRBV5-1 to TRBJ2-2; 10 nucleotides match TRBD2. CDR3 length equals 16 residues. The J segment lost 2 bases and the V segment lost 4 bases, leaving 5 bases of the junction unmatched. CDR1 and CDR2 from the germline V gene are SGHRS and YFSETQ. In DNA form, the CDR3 reads TGCGCCAGCAGCACCGGACTAGCGGAAAACACCGGGGAGCTGTTTTTT. This encodes CASSTGLAENTGELFF.

This clone was seen once. The rearrangement uses TRBV5-3 and TRBJ2-7; 7 nucleotides line up with TRBD1. TRBV5-3 falls under the ORF class, with uncertain function. This CDR3 has 14 residues. J was trimmed by 0 bases and V by 7 bases; bases with no gene match: 7. The CDR3 DNA reads as TGTGCCAGAGGGAAGACAGGGAACTCCTACGAGCAGTACTTC. This codes for CARGKTGNSYEQYF.

This clone was found once. This chain links TRBV27 with TRBJ1-4; possible D gene TRBD1, 5 bases. Germline-derived CDR1 and CDR2 are MNHEY and SMNVEV (reference sequence). Trimming cost V 1 base and J 4 bases, with 19 bases left between them. The CDR3 loop spans 18 amino acids. Here the CDR3 reads CASSLWPPPRQSNEKLFF. CDR3 DNA sequence: TGTGCCAGCAGTTTATGGCCCCCGCCCCGACAGAGTAATGAAAAACTGTTTTTT.